This T cell receptor beta chain was recorded in a study of blood T cell repertoires in COVID-19. Overall study context: Samples taken during acute and convalescent COVID-19 were collected in the United States, Italy and Spain. PBMCs, B-cell-depleted T cells, or T cells were the source of the cDNA or gDNA that made up the material.

Per germline, CDR1 SGHRS and CDR2 YFSETQ. This CDR3 is 16 amino acids long. The V and J ends lost 4 bases and 3 bases, in that order; junction bases with no gene match: 11. Per the study methods: For nucleated cells, counts were estimated from reference gene primer amplification. Produced via immunoSEQ multiplex PCR; TCRdb's table is partial and in-frame only. The D gene and trimming were derived from the DNA, and the V and J assignments and clone size from that table. The data show 100,000 to 150,000 clones, about 85% seen once. This chain links TRBV5-1 with TRBJ2-7; the match to TRBD1 covers 9 bases. The source is a man in his sixties with acute or convalescent COVID-19. The source material was peripheral blood. The CDR3 spells CASSLSTGGGGYEQYF. The CDR3 coding sequence is TGCGCCAGCAGCCTCTCGACAGGGGGAGGTGGCTACGAGCAGTACTTC. The full variable domain, rest sourced from reference TRBV5-1 and TRBJ2-7, is KAGVTQTPRYLIKTRGQQVTLSCSPISGHRSVSWYQQTPGQGLQFLFEYFSETQRNKGNFPGRFSGRQFSNSRSEMNVSTLELGDSALYLCASSLSTGGGGYEQYFGPGTRLTVT.